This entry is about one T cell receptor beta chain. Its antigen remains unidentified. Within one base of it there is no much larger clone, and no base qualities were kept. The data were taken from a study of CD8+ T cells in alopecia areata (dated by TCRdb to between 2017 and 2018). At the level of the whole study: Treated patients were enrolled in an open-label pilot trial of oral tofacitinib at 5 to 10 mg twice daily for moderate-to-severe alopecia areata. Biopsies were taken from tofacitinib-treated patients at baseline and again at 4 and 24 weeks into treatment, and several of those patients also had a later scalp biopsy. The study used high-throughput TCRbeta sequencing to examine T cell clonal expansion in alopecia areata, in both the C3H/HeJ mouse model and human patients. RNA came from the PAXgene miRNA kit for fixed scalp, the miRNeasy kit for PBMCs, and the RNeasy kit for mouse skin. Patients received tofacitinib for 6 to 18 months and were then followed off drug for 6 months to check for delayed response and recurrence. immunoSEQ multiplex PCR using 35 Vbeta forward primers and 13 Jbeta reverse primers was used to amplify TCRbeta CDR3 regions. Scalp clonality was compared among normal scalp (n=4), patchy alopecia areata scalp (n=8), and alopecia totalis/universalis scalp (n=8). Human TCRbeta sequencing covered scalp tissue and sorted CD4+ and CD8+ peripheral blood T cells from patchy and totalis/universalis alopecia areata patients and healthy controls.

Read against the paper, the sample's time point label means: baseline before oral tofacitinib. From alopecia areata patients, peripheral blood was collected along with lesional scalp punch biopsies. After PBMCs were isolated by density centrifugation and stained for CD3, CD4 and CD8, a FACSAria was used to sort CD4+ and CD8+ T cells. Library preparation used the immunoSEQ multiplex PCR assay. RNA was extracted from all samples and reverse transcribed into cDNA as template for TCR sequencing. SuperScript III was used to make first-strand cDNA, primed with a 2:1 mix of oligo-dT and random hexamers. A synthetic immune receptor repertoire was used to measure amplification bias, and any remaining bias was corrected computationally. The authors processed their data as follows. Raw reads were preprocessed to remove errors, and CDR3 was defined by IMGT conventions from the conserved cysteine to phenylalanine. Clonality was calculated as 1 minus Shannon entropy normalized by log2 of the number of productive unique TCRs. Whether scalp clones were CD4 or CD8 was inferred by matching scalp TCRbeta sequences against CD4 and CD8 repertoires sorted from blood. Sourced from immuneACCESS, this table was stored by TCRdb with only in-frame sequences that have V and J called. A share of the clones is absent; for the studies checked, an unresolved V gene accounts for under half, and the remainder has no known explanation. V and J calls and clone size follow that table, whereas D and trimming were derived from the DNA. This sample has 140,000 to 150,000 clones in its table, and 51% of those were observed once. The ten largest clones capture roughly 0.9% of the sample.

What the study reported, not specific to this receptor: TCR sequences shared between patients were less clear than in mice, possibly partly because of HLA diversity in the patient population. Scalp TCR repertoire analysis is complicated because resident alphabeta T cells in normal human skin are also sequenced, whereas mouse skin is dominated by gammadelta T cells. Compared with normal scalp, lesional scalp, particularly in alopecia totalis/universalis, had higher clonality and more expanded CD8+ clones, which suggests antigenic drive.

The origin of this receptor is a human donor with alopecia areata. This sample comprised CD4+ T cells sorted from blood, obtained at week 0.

The bases read TGCAGCGTTTCCGGGAGATTCACAGATACGCAGTATTTT. The resulting protein is CSVSGRFTDTQYF. The V and J segments used are TRBV29-1 and TRBJ2-3; tentative D gene TRBD2, with 6 bases matching. V drops 5 bases and J drops 2 bases, leaving 11 bases in between. Including cysteine and phenylalanine, the CDR3 has 13 amino acids. Just CDR3 DNA is preserved here, 39 bases in frame from base 1. From the germline V gene, CDR1 is SQVTM and CDR2 is ANQGSEA.